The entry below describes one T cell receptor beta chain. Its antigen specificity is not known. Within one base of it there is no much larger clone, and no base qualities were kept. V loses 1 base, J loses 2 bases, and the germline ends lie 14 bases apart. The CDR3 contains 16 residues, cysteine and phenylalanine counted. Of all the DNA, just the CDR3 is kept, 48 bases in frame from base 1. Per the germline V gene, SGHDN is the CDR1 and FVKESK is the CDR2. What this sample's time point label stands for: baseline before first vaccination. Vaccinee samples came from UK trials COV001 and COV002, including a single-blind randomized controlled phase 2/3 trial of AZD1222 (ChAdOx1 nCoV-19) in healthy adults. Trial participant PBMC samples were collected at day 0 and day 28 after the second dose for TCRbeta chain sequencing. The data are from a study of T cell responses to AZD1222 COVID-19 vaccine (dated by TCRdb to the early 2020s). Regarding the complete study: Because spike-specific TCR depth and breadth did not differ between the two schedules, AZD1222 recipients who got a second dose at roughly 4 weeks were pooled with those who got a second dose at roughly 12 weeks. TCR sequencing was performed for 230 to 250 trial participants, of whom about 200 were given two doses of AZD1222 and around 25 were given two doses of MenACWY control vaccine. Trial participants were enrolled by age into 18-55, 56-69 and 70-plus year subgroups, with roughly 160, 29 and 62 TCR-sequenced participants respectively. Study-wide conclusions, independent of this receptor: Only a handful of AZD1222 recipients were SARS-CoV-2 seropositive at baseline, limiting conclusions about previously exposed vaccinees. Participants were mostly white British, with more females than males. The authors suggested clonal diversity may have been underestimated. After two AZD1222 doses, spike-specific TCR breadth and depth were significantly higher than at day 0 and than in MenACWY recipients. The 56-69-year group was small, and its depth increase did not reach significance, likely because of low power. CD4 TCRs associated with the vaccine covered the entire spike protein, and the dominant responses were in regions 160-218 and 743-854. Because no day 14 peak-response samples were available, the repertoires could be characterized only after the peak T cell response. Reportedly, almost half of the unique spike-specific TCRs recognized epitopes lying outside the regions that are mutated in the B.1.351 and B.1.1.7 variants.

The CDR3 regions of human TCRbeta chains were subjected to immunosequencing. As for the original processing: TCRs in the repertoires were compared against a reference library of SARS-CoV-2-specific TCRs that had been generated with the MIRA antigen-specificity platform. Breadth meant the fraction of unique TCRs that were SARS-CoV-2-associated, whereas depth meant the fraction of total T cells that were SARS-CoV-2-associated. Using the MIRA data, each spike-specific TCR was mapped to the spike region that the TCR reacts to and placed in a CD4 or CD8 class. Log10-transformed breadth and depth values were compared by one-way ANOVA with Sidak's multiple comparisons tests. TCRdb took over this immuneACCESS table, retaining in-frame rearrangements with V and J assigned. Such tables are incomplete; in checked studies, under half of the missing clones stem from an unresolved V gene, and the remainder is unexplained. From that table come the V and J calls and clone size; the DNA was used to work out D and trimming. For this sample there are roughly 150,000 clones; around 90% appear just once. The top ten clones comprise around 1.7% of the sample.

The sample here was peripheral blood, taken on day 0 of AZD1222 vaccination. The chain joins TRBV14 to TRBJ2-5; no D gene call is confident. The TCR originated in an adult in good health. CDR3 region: CASSQVGGYRQETQYF. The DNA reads TGTGCCAGCAGCCAAGTGGGCGGCTACCGGCAAGAGACCCAGTACTTC.